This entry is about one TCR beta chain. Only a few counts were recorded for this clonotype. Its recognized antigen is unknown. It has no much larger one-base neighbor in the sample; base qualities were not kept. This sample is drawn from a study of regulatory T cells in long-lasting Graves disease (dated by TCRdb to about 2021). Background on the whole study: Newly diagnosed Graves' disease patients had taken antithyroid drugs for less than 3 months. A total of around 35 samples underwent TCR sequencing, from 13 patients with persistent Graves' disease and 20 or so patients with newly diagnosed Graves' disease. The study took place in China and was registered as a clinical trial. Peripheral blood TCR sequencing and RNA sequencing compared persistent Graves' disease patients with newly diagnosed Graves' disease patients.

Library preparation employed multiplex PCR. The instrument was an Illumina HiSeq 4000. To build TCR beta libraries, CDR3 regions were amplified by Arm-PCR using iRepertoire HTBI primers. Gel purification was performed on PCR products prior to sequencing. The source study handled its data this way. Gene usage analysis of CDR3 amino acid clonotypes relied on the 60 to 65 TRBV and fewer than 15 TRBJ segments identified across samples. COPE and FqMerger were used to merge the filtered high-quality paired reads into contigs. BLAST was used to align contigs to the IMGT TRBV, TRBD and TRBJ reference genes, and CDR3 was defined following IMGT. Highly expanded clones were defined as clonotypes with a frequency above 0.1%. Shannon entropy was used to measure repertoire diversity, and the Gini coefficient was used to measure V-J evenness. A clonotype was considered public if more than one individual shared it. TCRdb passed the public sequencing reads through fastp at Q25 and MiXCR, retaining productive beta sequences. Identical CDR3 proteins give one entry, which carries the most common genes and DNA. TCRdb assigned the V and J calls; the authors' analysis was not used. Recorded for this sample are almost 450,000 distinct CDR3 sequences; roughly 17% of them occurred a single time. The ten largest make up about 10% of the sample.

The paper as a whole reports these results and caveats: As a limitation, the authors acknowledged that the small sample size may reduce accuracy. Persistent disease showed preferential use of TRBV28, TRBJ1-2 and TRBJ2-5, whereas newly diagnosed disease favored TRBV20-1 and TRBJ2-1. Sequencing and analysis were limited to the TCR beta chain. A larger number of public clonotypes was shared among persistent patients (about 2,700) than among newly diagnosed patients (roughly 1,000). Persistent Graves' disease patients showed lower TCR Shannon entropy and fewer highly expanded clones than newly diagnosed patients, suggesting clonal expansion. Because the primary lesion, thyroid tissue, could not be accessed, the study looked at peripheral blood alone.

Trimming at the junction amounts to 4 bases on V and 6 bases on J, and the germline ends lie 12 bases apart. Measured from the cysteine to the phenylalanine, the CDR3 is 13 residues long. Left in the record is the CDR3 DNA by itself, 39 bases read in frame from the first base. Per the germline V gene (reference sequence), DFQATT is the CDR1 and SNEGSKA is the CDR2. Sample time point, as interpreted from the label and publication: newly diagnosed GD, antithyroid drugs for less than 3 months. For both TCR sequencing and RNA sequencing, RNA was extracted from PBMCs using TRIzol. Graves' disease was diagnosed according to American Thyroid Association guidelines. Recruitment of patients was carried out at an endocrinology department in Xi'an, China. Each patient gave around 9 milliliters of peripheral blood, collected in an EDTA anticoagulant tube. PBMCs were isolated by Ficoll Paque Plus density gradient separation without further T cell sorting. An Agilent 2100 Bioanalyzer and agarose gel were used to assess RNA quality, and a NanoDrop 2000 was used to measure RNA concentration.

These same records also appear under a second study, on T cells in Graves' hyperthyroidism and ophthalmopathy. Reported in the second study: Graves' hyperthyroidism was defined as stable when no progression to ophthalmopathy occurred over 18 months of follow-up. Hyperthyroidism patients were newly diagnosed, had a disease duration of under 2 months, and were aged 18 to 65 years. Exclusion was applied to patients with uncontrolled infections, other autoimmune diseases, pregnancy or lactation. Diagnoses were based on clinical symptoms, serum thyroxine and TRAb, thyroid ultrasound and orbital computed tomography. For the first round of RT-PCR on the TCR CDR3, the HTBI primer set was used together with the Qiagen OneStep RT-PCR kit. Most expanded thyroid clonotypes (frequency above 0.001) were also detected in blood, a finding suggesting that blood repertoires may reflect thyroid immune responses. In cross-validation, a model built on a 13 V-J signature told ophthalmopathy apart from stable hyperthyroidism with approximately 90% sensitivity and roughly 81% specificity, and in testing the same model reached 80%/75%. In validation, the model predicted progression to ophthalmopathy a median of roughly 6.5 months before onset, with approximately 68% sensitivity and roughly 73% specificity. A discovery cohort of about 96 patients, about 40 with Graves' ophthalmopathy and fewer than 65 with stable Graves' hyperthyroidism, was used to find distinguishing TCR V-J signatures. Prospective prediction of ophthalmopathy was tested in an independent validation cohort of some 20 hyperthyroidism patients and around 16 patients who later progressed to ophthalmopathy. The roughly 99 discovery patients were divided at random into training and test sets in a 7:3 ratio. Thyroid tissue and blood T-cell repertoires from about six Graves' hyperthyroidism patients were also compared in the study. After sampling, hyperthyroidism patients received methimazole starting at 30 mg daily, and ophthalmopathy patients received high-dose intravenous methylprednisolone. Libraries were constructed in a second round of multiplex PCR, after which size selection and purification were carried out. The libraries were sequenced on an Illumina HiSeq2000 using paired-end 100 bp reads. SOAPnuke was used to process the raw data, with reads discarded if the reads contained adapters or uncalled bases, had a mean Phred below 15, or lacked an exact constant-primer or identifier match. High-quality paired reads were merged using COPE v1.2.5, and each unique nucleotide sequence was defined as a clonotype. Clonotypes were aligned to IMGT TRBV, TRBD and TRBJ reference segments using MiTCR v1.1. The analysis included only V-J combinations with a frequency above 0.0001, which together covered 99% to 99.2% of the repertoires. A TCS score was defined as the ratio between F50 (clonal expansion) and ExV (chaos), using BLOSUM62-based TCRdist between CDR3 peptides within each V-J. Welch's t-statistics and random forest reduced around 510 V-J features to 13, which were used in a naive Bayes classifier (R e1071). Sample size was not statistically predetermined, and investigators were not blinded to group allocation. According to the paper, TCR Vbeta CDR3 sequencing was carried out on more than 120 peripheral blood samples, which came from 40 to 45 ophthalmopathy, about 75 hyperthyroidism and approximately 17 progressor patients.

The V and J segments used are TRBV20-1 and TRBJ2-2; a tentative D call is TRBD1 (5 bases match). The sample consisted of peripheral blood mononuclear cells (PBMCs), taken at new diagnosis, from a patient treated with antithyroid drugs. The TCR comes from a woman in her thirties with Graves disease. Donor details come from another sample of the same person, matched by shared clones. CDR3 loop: CSAKSQGAGELFF. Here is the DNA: TGCAGTGCTAAAAGTCAGGGCGCCGGGGAGCTGTTTTTT.